The entry below gives a single T cell receptor beta chain sequence along with its context. The target of this receptor is not known. Base qualities are not at hand, and no much larger clone is one base apart. The CDR3 regions of human TCRbeta chains were subjected to immunosequencing. Per the source publication's procedure: Repertoire TCRs were checked for matches against a reference library of SARS-CoV-2-specific TCRs that had been generated using the MIRA antigen-specificity platform. Breadth was defined as the fraction of unique TCRs that were SARS-CoV-2-associated. Depth was defined as the fraction of total T cells that were SARS-CoV-2-associated. Each spike-specific TCR was assigned to its reactive spike region and to a CD4 or CD8 class using the MIRA data. Log10-transformed breadth and depth values were compared by one-way ANOVA with Sidak's multiple comparisons tests. The table comes from immuneACCESS by way of TCRdb, which keeps in-frame sequences with V and J called. Part of the clones is missing from these tables; in studies checked, under half for an unresolved V gene and the rest for unknown reasons. D and trimming were read from the DNA, whereas the V and J calls and clone size are those reported in that table. Across this sample there are around 99,000 clones, with over 85% seen only once. The leading ten clones occupy roughly 13% of the sample.

The label giving this sample's time point can be read as: baseline before first vaccination. Vaccinee samples were obtained from the UK trials COV001 and COV002, which included a single-blind randomized controlled phase 2/3 trial of AZD1222 (ChAdOx1 nCoV-19) in healthy adults. Trial participant PBMC samples were collected at day 0 and day 28 after the second dose for TCRbeta chain sequencing. This specimen belongs to a study of T cell responses to AZD1222 COVID-19 vaccine (dated by TCRdb to the early 2020s). About the study as a whole: AZD1222 recipients whose second dose came at about 4 weeks and those whose second dose came at about 12 weeks were combined into one group, since spike-specific TCR depth and breadth did not differ between the two schedules. Enrollment into the trials was organized by age into subgroups of 18-55, 56-69 and 70-plus years, and those subgroups contained approximately 150, 30 and 60 TCR-sequenced participants, respectively. A total of under 250 trial participants underwent TCR sequencing, of whom 207 had received two doses of AZD1222 and 26 had received two doses of the MenACWY control vaccine. The paper's findings and limits, for the study overall: Reportedly, almost half of the unique spike-specific TCRs recognized epitopes lying outside the regions that are mutated in the B.1.351 and B.1.1.7 variants. Participants were mostly white British, with more females than males. The authors suggested clonal diversity may have been underestimated. Because no day 14 peak-response samples were available, the repertoires could be characterized only after the peak T cell response. Conclusions about previously exposed vaccinees are limited, since just five to seven AZD1222 recipients were seropositive for SARS-CoV-2 at baseline. Vaccine-associated CD4 TCRs spanned the whole spike protein, with dominant responses in regions 160-218 and 743-854. Spike-specific TCR breadth and depth rose significantly after two AZD1222 doses compared with day 0 and with MenACWY recipients. In the small 56-69-year group, the increase in depth fell short of significance, most likely because of low power.

Trimming at the junction amounts to 6 bases on V and 0 bases on J, and the germline ends lie 12 bases apart. The CDR3 has 16 amino acids, counting the end cysteine and phenylalanine. The only DNA kept is the CDR3, 48 bases in frame from the first base. As encoded in the germline V gene, CDR1 is SGHVS while CDR2 is FQNEAQ. The sequence joins TRBV7-8 to TRBJ1-6; the D gene remains uncertain. This TCR derives from an adult in good health. The material sequenced was peripheral blood, taken on day 0 of AZD1222 vaccination. The DNA is as follows: TGTGCCAGCAGTTATGCCGGAGGCTCCTATAATTCACCCCTCCACTTT. Its product reads: CASSYAGGSYNSPLHF.